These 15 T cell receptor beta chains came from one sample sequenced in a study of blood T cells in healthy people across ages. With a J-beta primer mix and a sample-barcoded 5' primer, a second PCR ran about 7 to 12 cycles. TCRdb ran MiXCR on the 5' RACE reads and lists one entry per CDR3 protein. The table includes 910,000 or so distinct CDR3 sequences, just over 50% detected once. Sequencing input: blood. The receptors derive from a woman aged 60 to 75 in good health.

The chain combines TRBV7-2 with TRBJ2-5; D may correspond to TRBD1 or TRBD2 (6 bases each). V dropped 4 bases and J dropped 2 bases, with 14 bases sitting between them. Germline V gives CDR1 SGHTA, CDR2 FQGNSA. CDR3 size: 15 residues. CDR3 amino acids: CASSSSGGVQETQYF. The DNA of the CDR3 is TGTGCCAGCAGCTCGTCCGGGGGCGTTCAAGAGACCCAGTACTTC.

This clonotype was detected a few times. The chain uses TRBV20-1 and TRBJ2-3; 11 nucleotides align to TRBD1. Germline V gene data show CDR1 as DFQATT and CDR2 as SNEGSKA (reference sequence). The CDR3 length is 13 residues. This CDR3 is CRGGQGGTDTQYF. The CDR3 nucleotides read TGCAGAGGGGGACAGGGGGGCACAGATACGCAGTATTTT.

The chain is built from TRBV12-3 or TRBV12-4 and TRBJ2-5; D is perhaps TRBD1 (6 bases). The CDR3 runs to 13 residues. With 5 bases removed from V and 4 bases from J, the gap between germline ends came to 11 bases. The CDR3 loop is CASSAQGTETQYF. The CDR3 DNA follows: TGTGCCAGCAGTGCGCAGGGGACAGAGACCCAGTACTTC.

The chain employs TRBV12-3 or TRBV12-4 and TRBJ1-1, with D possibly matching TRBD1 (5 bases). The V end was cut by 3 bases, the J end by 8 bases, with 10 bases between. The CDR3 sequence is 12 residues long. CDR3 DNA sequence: TGTGCCAGCAGTTTTTGGGGCGCCGAAGCTTTCTTT. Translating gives CASSFWGAEAFF.

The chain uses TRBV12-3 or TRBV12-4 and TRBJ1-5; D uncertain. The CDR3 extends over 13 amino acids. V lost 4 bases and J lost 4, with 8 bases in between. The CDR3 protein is CASSWAFNQPQHF. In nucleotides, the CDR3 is TGTGCCAGCAGTTGGGCCTTTAATCAGCCCCAGCATTTT.

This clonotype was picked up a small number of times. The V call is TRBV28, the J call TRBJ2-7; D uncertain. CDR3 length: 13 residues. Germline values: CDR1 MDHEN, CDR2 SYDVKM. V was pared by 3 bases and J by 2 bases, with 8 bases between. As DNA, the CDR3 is TGTGCCAGCAGTTTTCCGCCTACCTACGAGCAGTACTTC. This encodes CASSFPPTYEQYF. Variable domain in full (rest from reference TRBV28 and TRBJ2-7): DVKVTQSSRYLVKRTGEKVFLECVQDMDHENMFWYRQDPGLGLRLIYFSYDVKMKEKGDIPEGYSVSREKKERFSLILESASTNQTSMYLCASSFPPTYEQYFGPGTRLTVT.

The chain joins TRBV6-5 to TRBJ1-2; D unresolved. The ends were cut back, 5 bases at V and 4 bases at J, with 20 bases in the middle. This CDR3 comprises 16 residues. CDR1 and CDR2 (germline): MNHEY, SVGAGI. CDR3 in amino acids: CASSPPGASPVYGYTF. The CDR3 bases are TGTGCCAGCAGTCCACCGGGTGCGTCCCCCGTCTATGGCTACACCTTC.

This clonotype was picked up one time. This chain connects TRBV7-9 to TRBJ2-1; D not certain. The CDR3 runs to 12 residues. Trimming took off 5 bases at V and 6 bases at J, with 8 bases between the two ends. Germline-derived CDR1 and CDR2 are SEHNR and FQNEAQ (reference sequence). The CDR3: CASSPNTNEQFF. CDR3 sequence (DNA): TGTGCCAGCAGCCCTAATACCAATGAGCAGTTCTTC.

The chain's CDR3 is CASSEYQSQLGEQYF. DNA of the CDR3: TGTGCCAGCAGTGAATATCAGTCCCAGCTAGGGGAGCAGTACTTC. The chain combines TRBV25-1 with TRBJ2-7; D is undetermined. The germline V gene encodes CDR1 MGHDK and CDR2 SYGVNS. This CDR3 has 15 amino acids. V was shortened by 0 bases and J by 7 bases, with 16 bases between the two germline ends.

CDR3 in amino acids: CAIRDTTSLAEQYF. Here the CDR3 DNA reads TGTGCCATCAGAGACACTACATCTTTGGCCGAGCAGTACTTC. V usage is TRBV10-3 and J usage is TRBJ2-5; D uncertain. The J call may be faulty, since TRBJ2-7 better matches the DNA end. Germline V gene sequence: CDR1 ENHRY, CDR2 SYGVKD. CDR3 size: 14 residues.

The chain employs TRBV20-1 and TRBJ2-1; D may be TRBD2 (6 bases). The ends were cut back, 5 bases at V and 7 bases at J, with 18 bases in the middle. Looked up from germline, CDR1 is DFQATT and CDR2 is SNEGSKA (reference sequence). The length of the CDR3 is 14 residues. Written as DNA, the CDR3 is TGCAGTGCTTATAAGGCCGGGAGCGTGAATGAGCAGTTCTTC. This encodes CSAYKAGSVNEQFF.

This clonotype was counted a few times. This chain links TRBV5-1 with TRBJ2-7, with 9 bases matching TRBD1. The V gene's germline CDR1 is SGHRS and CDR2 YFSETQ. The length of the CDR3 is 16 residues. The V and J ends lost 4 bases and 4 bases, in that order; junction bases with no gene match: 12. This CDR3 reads CASSDPGTGNWYEQYF. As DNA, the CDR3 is TGCGCCAGCAGCGATCCCGGGACAGGGAATTGGTACGAGCAGTACTTC.

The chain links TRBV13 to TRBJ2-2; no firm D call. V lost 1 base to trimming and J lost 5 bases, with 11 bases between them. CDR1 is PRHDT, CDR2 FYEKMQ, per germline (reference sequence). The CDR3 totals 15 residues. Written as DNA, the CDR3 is TGTGCCAGCAGCTTAGTAAGAGTGCGGACCGGGGAGCTGTTTTTT. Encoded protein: CASSLVRVRTGELFF. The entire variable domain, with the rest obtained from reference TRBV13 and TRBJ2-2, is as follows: AAGVIQSPRHLIKEKRETATLKCYPIPRHDTVYWYQQGPGQDPQFLISFYEKMQSDKGSIPDRFSAQQFSDYHSELNMSSLELGDSALYFCASSLVRVRTGELFFGEGSRLTVL.

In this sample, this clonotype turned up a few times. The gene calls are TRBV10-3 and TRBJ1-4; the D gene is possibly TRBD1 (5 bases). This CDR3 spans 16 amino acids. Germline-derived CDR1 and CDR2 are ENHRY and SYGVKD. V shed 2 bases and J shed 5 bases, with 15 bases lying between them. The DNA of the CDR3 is TGTGCCATCAGTGAGGCCCAGGGAGGGTTGAATGAAAAACTGTTTTTT. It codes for CAISEAQGGLNEKLFF.

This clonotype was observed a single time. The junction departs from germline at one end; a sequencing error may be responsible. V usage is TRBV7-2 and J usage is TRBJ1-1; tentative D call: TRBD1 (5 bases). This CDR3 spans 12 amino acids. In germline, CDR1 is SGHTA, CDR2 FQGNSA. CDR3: CVSSLWGGEAFF. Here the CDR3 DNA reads TGTGTCAGCAGCTTATGGGGGGGTGAAGCTTTCTTT.